The 21 T cell receptor beta chains below all came from one sample that was sequenced in a study of B cell selection in AIRE deficiency. Sequenced by immunoSEQ multiplex PCR; TCRdb stores in-frame clones only, minus some. The table has about 18,000 clones, approximately 94% seen once. The regulatory T cell sort gate was CD4+CD25hiCD127low/negative. Sequencing input: CD4+CD25+ Tregs sorted from PBMCs. The receptors derive from a human donor in good health.

The V call is TRBV4-2, the J call TRBJ2-1; D is perhaps TRBD2 (6 bases). V was clipped by 1 base and J by 0 bases, with 13 bases between them. The CDR3 has 17 amino acids. Germline lookup yields CDR1 LGHNA and CDR2 YNFKEQ. The CDR3 DNA reads as TGTGCCAGCAGCCAAGCCCCCAGCGGGTTCTCCTACAATGAGCAGTTCTTC. This codes for CASSQAPSGFSYNEQFF.

The chain combines TRBV15 with TRBJ1-5, with D unresolved. Between the trimmed V and J ends, which lost 0 bases and 7 bases, there was a span of 7 bases. Germline V lookup: CDR1 LNHNV, CDR2 YYDKDF (reference sequence). This CDR3 comprises 13 residues. The CDR3 sequence: CATSRDLGQPQHF. DNA of the CDR3: TGTGCCACCAGCAGAGATCTGGGACAGCCCCAGCATTTT.

This chain joins TRBV6-5 and TRBJ1-5; 8 nucleotides match TRBD1. The CDR3 runs 14 residues. The germline gives CDR1 MNHEY, CDR2 SVGAGI. The junction had 5 bases not matched to a gene; V was cut back by 5 bases and J by 5 bases. The CDR3 loop reads CASSGQGRHQPQHF. CDR3 coding DNA: TGTGCCAGCAGTGGACAGGGACGGCATCAGCCCCAGCATTTT.

The chain links TRBV2 to TRBJ1-6; D is perhaps TRBD1 (6 bases). The CDR3 loop spans 11 amino acids. With 6 bases removed from V and 16 bases from J, the gap between germline ends came to 13 bases. Germline loops: CDR1 SNHLY, CDR2 FYNNEI. The CDR3 DNA sequence: TGTGCCAGCAGAGGGGGATCCGGGCTCCACTTT. Translated, it gives CASRGGSGLHF. The full variable domain, in which reference TRBV2 and TRBJ1-6 provide the parts outside the CDR3, is EPEVTQTPSHQVTQMGQEVILRCVPISNHLYFYWYRQILGQKVEFLVSFYNNEISEKSEIFDDQFSVERPDGSNFTLKIRSTKLEDSAMYFCASRGGSGLHFGNGTRLTVT.

The chain carries TRBV5-8 and TRBJ2-5; TRBD2 aligns across 9 bases. Germline CDR1 SGHTS, CDR2 YDEGEE. The V and J ends lost 2 bases and 4 bases, in that order; junction bases with no gene match: 6. The CDR3 extends over 15 amino acids. CDR3 loop: CASSFLGLAPETQYF. The DNA for the CDR3 is TGTGCCAGCAGCTTTCTGGGACTAGCTCCAGAGACCCAGTACTTC.

The V and J genes are TRBV29-1 and TRBJ2-3; the match to TRBD2 covers 12 bases. The CDR3 loop spans 14 amino acids. The germline CDR1 and CDR2 sequences are SQVTM and ANQGSEA. V gave up 3 bases and J gave up 3 bases; unmatched junction bases: 1. The CDR3 sequence: CSVDLAGGTDTQYF. In DNA, the CDR3 is TGCAGCGTTGACCTAGCGGGAGGGACAGATACGCAGTATTTT.

The chain couples TRBV19 to TRBJ1-5, with unresolved D. The V and J ends lost 5 bases and 6 bases respectively, with 17 bases between them. This CDR3 contains 15 residues. Germline V gene data show CDR1 as LNHDA and CDR2 as SQIVND (reference sequence). CDR3 loop: CASSSFWGSAQPQHF. DNA for the CDR3: TGTGCCAGTAGTTCGTTTTGGGGTTCGGCTCAGCCCCAGCATTTT.

This chain uses TRBV5-1 with TRBJ2-7, with D possibly being TRBD1 or TRBD2 (6 bases each). CDR1 and CDR2 (germline): SGHRS, YFSETQ. With 4 bases removed from V and 4 bases from J, the gap between germline ends came to 18 bases. There are 15 residues in the CDR3. Here the CDR3 DNA reads TGCGCCAGCAGCCTCCGACCCCAGGGGAGGTACGAGCAGTACTTC. It codes for CASSLRPQGRYEQYF.

This clone was seen only a few times. CDR3 nucleotide sequence: TGTGCCAGCAGGCTAGCGGCGAGCTCCTACGAGCAGTACTTC. Translated, it gives CASRLAASSYEQYF. V usage is TRBV6-1 and J usage is TRBJ2-7; 7 bases agree with TRBD2. The CDR3 is 14 amino acids. Germline V lookup: CDR1 MNHNS, CDR2 SASEGT. V lost 6 bases to trimming and J lost 0 bases; unmatched junction nucleotides: 5.

This chain links TRBV11-1 with TRBJ2-3; no clear D gene. The V gene lost 0 bases and the J gene lost 5 bases, with 12 bases spanning the gap. CDR1 SGHAT and CDR2 FQDESV come from the germline V gene (reference sequence). CDR3 length: 15 residues. The CDR3 nucleotides are TGTGCCAGCAGCTTAGCCCCGGGCCGAGGAGATACGCAGTATTTT. Translated, it gives CASSLAPGRGDTQYF.

The chain uses TRBV9 and TRBJ2-7; 10 bases map to TRBD2. In germline, CDR1 is SGDLS, CDR2 YYNGEE. With 4 bases clipped from V and 2 bases from J, the junction kept 6 bases outside the gene matches. The CDR3 is 15 residues long. DNA for the CDR3: TGTGCCAGCAGCCCCCGGACTAGCGGCCCCTACGAGCAGTACTTC. This gives the protein CASSPRTSGPYEQYF.

The chain combines TRBV5-4 with TRBJ1-1, with no clear D. In germline, CDR1 is SGHNT, CDR2 YYREEE (reference sequence). Trimming removed 2 bases at V and 3 bases at J, with 14 bases between. CDR3 length: 15 residues. As DNA, the CDR3 is TGTGCCAGCAGCTTACCCATTATGGGAGACACTGAAGCTTTCTTT. It encodes CASSLPIMGDTEAFF. Combining the CDR3 with reference TRBV5-4 and TRBJ1-1 gives the whole variable domain ETGVTQSPTHLIKTRGQQVTLRCSSQSGHNTVSWYQQALGQGPQFIFQYYREEENGRGNFPPRFSGLQFPNYSSELNVNALELDDSALYLCASSLPIMGDTEAFFGQGTRLTVV.

This rearrangement joins TRBV11-3 to TRBJ2-1; no definite D call. Trimming took 3 bases from V and 7 from J, leaving 22 bases between them. The CDR3 has 17 residues. Per the germline V gene, CDR1 is SGHNT and CDR2 is YENEEA. CDR3: CASSFGPQWALTNEQFF. The CDR3 nucleotides are TGTGCCAGCAGCTTTGGCCCGCAGTGGGCCCTTACAAATGAGCAGTTCTTC.

V is TRBV5-1 and J is TRBJ1-1; D might be TRBD1 (6 bases). The CDR3 sequence is 14 residues long. V dropped 4 bases and J dropped 4 bases, with 14 bases sitting between them. Germline CDR1 and CDR2: SGHRS and YFSETQ. CDR3 sequence (DNA): TGCGCCAGCAGCCCCCGAGGGGGGGCCACTGAAGCTTTCTTT. This gives the protein CASSPRGGATEAFF.

The CDR3 loop is CASSEAGGLSPLHF. CDR3 nucleotide sequence: TGTGCCAGCAGTGAAGCAGGGGGCTTATCACCCCTCCACTTT. This chain uses TRBV6-1 with TRBJ1-6, with 7 bases aligning to TRBD1. CDR3 length: 14 amino acids. The trim removed 0 bases at V and 10 bases at J, leaving 3 bases unmatched. CDR1 is MNHNS and CDR2 is SASEGT in the germline V gene.

The chain uses TRBV7-6 and TRBJ2-6; possible D gene TRBD1, 5 bases. The CDR3 is 15 residues long. Germline V gene data show CDR1 as SGHVS and CDR2 as FNYEAQ. The ends were cut back, 8 bases at V and 4 bases at J, with 15 bases in the middle. The CDR3 bases are TGTGCCAGCGGTTTTTCCAGGGCAGGGGCCAACGTCCTGACTTTC. Amino acids: CASGFSRAGANVLTF.

The chain couples TRBV27 to TRBJ2-7; 9 bases agree with TRBD2. Per germline, CDR1 MNHEY and CDR2 SMNVEV (reference sequence). V shed 6 bases, J shed 7 bases, and the junction held 13 bases outside the gene matches. CDR3 length: 15 residues. The CDR3 reads CASSWGGTSSQEQYF. The CDR3 DNA is TGTGCCAGCAGCTGGGGGGGGACTAGCTCCCAAGAGCAGTACTTC.

The chain couples TRBV2 to TRBJ2-1; either TRBD1 or TRBD2 may supply D (5 bases each). V was pared by 8 bases and J by 3 bases, with 20 bases between. Germline values: CDR1 SNHLY, CDR2 FYNNEI. The CDR3 contains 16 residues. CDR3 sequence: CASQPQKGTDYNEQFF. The CDR3 bases are TGTGCCAGCCAGCCACAAAAGGGGACGGACTACAATGAGCAGTTCTTC.

This chain uses TRBV6-1 with TRBJ2-7, with TRBD2 as a possible D gene (6 bases). This CDR3 spans 16 amino acids. Trimming left V 2 bases short and J 4 bases short, with 18 bases between. Germline V CDR1 and CDR2: MNHNS, SASEGT. Written as DNA, the CDR3 is TGTGCCAGCAGTGAATGGGACTCTAGCTACGAGTACGAGCAGTACTTC. This codes for CASSEWDSSYEYEQYF.

The gene calls are TRBV11-3 and TRBJ1-1, with TRBD1 as a possible D gene (6 bases). V lost 4 bases and J 5 bases, leaving 17 bases between the germline ends. Germline V gene data show CDR1 as SGHNT and CDR2 as YENEEA. The CDR3 loop spans 15 amino acids. The CDR3 DNA reads as TGTGCCAGCAGCTCGCAACAGGGCCGGTTTACTGAAGCTTTCTTT. Translated, it gives CASSSQQGRFTEAFF.

The chain has TRBV10-1 and TRBJ2-1, with 10 bases identical to TRBD2. With 10 bases clipped from V and 10 bases from J, the junction kept 10 bases outside the gene matches. Germline values: CDR1 WNHNN, CDR2 SYGVQD (reference sequence). The CDR3 contains 13 residues. The CDR3 here is CATRPSGSSEQFF. The CDR3 nucleotides are TGCGCCACGCGTCCTAGCGGGAGCAGCGAGCAGTTCTTC.